The 11 T cell receptor beta chains given below trace back to one sample, sequenced in a study of OX40 agonist ivuxolimab in advanced cancers. This table comes from immunoSEQ multiplex PCR, and its TCRdb copy is limited to in-frame clones, with some not included. The sample holds 65,000 to 80,000 clones, over 75% seen once. This specimen consisted of CD4+ or CD8+ T cells sorted from blood, obtained in a trial of the OX40 agonist ivuxolimab. These receptors all stem from an adult with an advanced solid tumor such as melanoma, head and neck, liver or kidney cancer.

The J gene is TRBJ2-3, the V gene TRBV14, with no clear D. Germline assignment: CDR1 SGHDN and CDR2 FVKESK. The CDR3 is 13 residues long. Deletions cut 0 bases from V and 0 bases from J, with 1 base between. In nucleotides, the CDR3 is TGTGCCAGCAGCCAAGATAGCACAGATACGCAGTATTTT. Translated, it gives CASSQDSTDTQYF.

This clone appeared once. The J gene is TRBJ1-1, the V gene TRBV6-1, with no clear D. Germline CDR1 is MNHNS and CDR2 is SASEGT. V lost 6 bases and J 1 base, leaving 9 bases between the germline ends. The CDR3 consists of 13 residues. The CDR3 nucleotides are TGTGCCAGCAGACCTTTGGCGAACACTGAAGCTTTCTTT. This sequence encodes CASRPLANTEAFF.

The chain recombines TRBV21-1 with TRBJ2-5. TRBV21-1 has pseudogene status. There are 11 residues in the CDR3. CDR3 nucleotide sequence: TGTGCCAGCAGCATAAGTAAGACCCAGTACTTC. This sequence encodes CASSISKTQYF.

The V gene is TRBV7-9, the J gene TRBJ2-1, with 11 bases fitting TRBD1. CDR3 size: 15 residues. CDR1 and CDR2 from the germline V gene are SEHNR and FQNEAQ (reference sequence). V dropped 6 bases and J dropped 9; count of bases not matched to a gene: 10. The CDR3 loop is CASSSGTGGISEQFF. Here the CDR3 DNA reads TGTGCCAGCAGTTCAGGGACAGGGGGAATTAGTGAGCAGTTCTTC.

The gene calls are TRBV4-2 and TRBJ2-1, with 7 positions matching TRBD1. Trimming removed 2 bases from V and 5 bases from J; junction bases left unmatched: 6. The V gene's germline CDR1 is LGHNA and CDR2 YNFKEQ. CDR3 length: 15 residues. As DNA, the CDR3 is TGTGCCAGCAGCCAAATCCGGGACAGAGACAATGAGCAGTTCTTC. It translates to CASSQIRDRDNEQFF.

The chain links TRBV5-4 to TRBJ2-1; TRBD1 matches at 10 bases. CDR1 and CDR2 (germline): SGHNT, YYREEE (reference sequence). The CDR3 is 13 amino acids. V lost 5 bases and J lost 6; bases outside the gene matches: 2. The CDR3 region has the DNA TGTGCCAGCAGGGGACAGGGGAGCAATGAGCAGTTCTTC. This gives the protein CASRGQGSNEQFF.

This sequence joins TRBV19 and TRBJ1-1, with 8 nucleotides matching TRBD1. Per the germline V gene, CDR1 is LNHDA and CDR2 is SQIVND (reference sequence). CDR3 length equals 16 residues. Losses at the gene ends were 7 bases for V and 5 bases for J; bases not matched to a gene: 15. The CDR3 DNA follows: TGTGCCAGTAATTTTGGACAGGGCGGACTAGGGACTGAAGCTTTCTTT. Translating gives CASNFGQGGLGTEAFF.

This chain uses TRBV18 with TRBJ1-1; D is perhaps TRBD1 (5 bases). Looked up from germline, CDR1 is KGHSH and CDR2 is LQKENI. The CDR3 runs 13 residues. V gave up 3 bases and J gave up 3 bases, with 8 bases separating them. The CDR3 sequence is CASSPQGDTEAFF. The CDR3 bases are TGTGCCAGCTCACCCCAGGGTGACACTGAAGCTTTCTTT.

The CDR3 is CASSLGVKNTEAFF. DNA of the CDR3: TGTGCCAGCAGCCTAGGAGTCAAGAACACTGAAGCTTTCTTT. The V and J genes are TRBV11-2 and TRBJ1-1; D gene unclear. V was clipped by 5 bases and J by 1 base, with 11 bases between them. In germline, CDR1 is SGHAT, CDR2 FQNNGV. The CDR3 contains 14 residues. The full variable domain, rest sourced from reference TRBV11-2 and TRBJ1-1, is EAGVAQSPRYKIIEKRQSVAFWCNPISGHATLYWYQQILGQGPKLLIQFQNNGVVDDSQLPKDRFSAERLKGVDSTLKIQPAKLEDSAVYLCASSLGVKNTEAFFGQGTRLTVV.

J is TRBJ2-2 and V is TRBV6-5, with D maybe TRBD1 (5 bases). The CDR3 consists of 14 residues. The germline V and J ends were trimmed by 2 bases and 5 bases, with 9 bases remaining between them. CDR1 is MNHEY and CDR2 is SVGAGI in the germline V gene. Here the CDR3 reads CASSYRGLTGELFF. DNA of the CDR3: TGTGCCAGCAGTTACAGGGGTTTAACCGGGGAGCTGTTTTTT.

CDR3 amino acids: CASRGSGSSEQFF. CDR3 sequence (DNA): TGTGCCAGCAGGGGTAGCGGGAGCAGCGAGCAGTTCTTC. The chain uses TRBV5-4 and TRBJ2-1, with 9 bases matching TRBD2. Germline CDR1 SGHNT, CDR2 YYREEE (reference sequence). V gave up 5 bases and J gave up 10 bases; unmatched junction bases: 7. The length of the CDR3 is 13 residues.